The T cell receptor beta chain under discussion was sequenced for a study of T cells in Graves' hyperthyroidism and ophthalmopathy. Amplified TCR beta CDR3 regions came from RNA transcripts. A first-round RT-PCR of the TCR CDR3 used the HTBI primer set. TCRdb called the multiplex PCR reads again in MiXCR, with one record for every CDR3 protein. The data hold 700,000 or so distinct CDR3 sequences, with about a sixth observed a single time. On this clonotype: Its antigen is not known. This may arise from a read error, as a much more abundant clone is one base away.

There are 14 residues in the CDR3. V lost 5 bases, J lost 3 bases, and 6 bases stayed unmatched. Study-wide results and caveats: Most thyroid clonotypes expanded above 0.001 were also detected in blood.

PBMCs stemmed from under 11 ml fresh peripheral blood. This chain connects TRBV12-3 or TRBV12-4 to TRBJ2-7, with 8 bases identical to TRBD1. The material sequenced was blood. This receptor was identified in a young man with Graves' hyperthyroidism. DNA of the CDR3: TGTGCCAGCAGTACAGGGGGAGGCAACTACGAGCAGTACTTC. This codes for CASSTGGGNYEQYF.